This TCR beta chain was obtained from a study of blood T cells in healthy people across ages. The germline V gene encodes CDR1 LGHDT and CDR2 YNNKEL (reference sequence). The CDR3 is 16 amino acids. Trimming at V came to 4 bases and at J to 7 bases, leaving 10 bases not matched to a gene. Using a J-beta primer mix together with a sample-barcoded 5' primer, a second PCR was run for roughly 7 to 12 cycles. A template-switch adaptor that had 12 random nucleotides put a tag on each cDNA molecule. Individual samples furnished no less than 3 million CDR3-containing paired-end reads apiece. TCRdb redid the calling of the 5' RACE reads with MiXCR, one entry per CDR3 protein. The data hold around 650,000 distinct CDR3 sequences, with about 43% observed a single time. Study conclusions and caveats: Estimates drawn from one million T cells were deemed to understate diversity.

PBMCs numbering at least 6 million were isolated per sample. With regard to this clonotype: Its antigen remains unidentified.

The sequenced material came from blood. V gene TRBV3-1 combines with J gene TRBJ2-7; 13 positions agree with TRBD2. The sequence derives from a man older than 75 in good health. This CDR3 is CASSRFGTSGENEQYF. In DNA, the CDR3 is TGTGCCAGCAGCCGTTTTGGGACTAGCGGGGAGAATGAGCAGTACTTC.